This T cell receptor beta chain was profiled in a study of blood T cells in healthy people across ages. Through a sample-barcoded 5' primer and a J-beta primer mix, a second PCR was run for roughly 6 to 11 cycles. TCRdb passed the 5' RACE reads through MiXCR, listing each CDR3 protein once. The sample lists about 1.7 million distinct CDR3 sequences, under 30% seen once, with around 7.7% in the top ten. This clonotype was counted at least ten times. The sample was blood. The clonotype comes from a woman between 25 and 40 years old in good health.

CDR3 coding DNA: TGTGCCAGCAGTTACACCGACCGCTATGGCTACACCTTC. The encoded protein is CASSYTDRYGYTF. This chain uses TRBV6-5 with TRBJ1-2, with no clear D. Trimming took off 2 bases at V and 4 bases at J, with 8 bases between the two ends. CDR1 is MNHEY and CDR2 is SVGAGI in the germline V gene. The CDR3 runs to 13 residues.